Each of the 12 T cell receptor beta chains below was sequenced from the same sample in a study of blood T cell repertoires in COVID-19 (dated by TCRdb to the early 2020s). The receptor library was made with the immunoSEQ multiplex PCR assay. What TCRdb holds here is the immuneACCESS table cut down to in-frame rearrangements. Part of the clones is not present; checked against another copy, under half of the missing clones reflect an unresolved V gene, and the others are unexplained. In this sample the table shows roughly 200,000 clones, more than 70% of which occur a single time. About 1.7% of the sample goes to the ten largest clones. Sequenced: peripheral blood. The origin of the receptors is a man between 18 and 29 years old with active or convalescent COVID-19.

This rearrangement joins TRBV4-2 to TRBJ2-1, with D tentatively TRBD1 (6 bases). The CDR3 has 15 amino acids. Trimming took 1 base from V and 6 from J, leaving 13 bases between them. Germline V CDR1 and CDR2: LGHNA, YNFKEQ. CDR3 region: CASSQGDTGSNEQFF. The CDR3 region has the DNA TGTGCCAGCAGCCAAGGGGACACAGGGAGCAATGAGCAGTTCTTC.

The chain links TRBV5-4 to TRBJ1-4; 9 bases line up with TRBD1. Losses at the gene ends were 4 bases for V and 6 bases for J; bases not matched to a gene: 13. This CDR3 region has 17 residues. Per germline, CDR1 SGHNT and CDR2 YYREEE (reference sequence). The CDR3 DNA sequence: TGTGCCAGCAGCCCGGGACAGGGTGTAACTTCATATGAAAAACTGTTTTTT. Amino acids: CASSPGQGVTSYEKLFF.

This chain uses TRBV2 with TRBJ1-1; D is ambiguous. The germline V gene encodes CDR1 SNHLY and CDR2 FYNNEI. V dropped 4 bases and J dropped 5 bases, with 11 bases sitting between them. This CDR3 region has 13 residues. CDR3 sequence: CASSVEGRTEAFF. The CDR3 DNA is TGTGCCAGCAGTGTTGAGGGTCGGACTGAAGCTTTCTTT.

The CDR3 is CASSPGGSYGYTF. Written as DNA, the CDR3 is TGTGCCAGCAGCCCCGGGGGGAGCTATGGCTACACCTTC. The rearrangement links TRBV12-3 or TRBV12-4 to TRBJ1-2, with D perhaps TRBD1 (5 bases). CDR3 length: 13 residues. The ends were cut back, 6 bases at V and 4 bases at J, with 12 bases in the middle.

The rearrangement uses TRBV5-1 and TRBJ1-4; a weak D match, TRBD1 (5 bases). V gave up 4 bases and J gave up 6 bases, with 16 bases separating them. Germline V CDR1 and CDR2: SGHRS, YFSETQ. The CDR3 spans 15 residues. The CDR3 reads CASSLQANPDEKLFF. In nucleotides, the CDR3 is TGCGCCAGCAGCCTACAGGCTAACCCCGATGAAAAACTGTTTTTT. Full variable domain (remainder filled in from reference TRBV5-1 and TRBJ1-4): KAGVTQTPRYLIKTRGQQVTLSCSPISGHRSVSWYQQTPGQGLQFLFEYFSETQRNKGNFPGRFSGRQFSNSRSEMNVSTLELGDSALYLCASSLQANPDEKLFFGSGTQLSVL.

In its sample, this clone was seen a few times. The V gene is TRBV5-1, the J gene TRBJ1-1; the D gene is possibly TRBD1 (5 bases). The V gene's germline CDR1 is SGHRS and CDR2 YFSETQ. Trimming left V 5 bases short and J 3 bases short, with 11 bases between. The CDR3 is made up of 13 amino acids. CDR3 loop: CASRRGVDTEAFF. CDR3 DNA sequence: TGCGCCAGCAGGCGGGGGGTGGACACTGAAGCTTTCTTT.

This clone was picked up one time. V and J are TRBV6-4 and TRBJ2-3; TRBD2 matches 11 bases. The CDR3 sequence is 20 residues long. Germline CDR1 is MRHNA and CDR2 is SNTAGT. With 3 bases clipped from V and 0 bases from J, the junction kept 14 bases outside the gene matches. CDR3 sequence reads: CASSDPETSGGDSSTDTQYF. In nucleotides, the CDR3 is TGTGCCAGCAGTGATCCTGAAACTAGCGGGGGAGATTCTAGCACAGATACGCAGTATTTT.

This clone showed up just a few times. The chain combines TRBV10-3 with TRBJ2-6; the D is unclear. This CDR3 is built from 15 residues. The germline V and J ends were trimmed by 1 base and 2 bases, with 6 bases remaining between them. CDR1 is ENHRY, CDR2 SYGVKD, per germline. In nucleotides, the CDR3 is TGTGCCATCAGTGAGTTGTCAGCTGGGGCCAACGTCCTGACTTTC. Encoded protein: CAISELSAGANVLTF.

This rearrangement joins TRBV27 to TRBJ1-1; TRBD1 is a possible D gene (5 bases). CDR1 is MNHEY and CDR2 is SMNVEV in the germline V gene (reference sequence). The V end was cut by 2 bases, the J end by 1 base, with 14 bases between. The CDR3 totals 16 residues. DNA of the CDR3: TGTGCCAGCAGTTTAAAAGTTCAGGGATCGAACACTGAAGCTTTCTTT. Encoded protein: CASSLKVQGSNTEAFF.

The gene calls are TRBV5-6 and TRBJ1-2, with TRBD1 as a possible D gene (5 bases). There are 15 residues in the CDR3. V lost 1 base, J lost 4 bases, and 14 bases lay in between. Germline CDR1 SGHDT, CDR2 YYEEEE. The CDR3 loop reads CASSLFGRETYGYTF. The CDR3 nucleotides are TGTGCCAGCAGCTTGTTTGGCAGGGAAACCTATGGCTACACCTTC.

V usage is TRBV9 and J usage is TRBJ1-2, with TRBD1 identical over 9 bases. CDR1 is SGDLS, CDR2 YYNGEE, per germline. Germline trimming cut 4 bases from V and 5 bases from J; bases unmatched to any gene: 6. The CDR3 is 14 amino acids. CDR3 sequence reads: CASSFGQGRYGYTF. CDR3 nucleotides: TGTGCCAGCAGCTTCGGACAGGGGAGGTATGGCTACACCTTC. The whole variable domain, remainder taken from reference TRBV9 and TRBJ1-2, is DSGVTQTPKHLITATGQRVTLRCSPRSGDLSVYWYQQSLDQGLQFLIQYYNGEERAKGNILERFSAQQFPDLHSELNLSSLELGDSALYFCASSFGQGRYGYTFGSGTRLTVV.

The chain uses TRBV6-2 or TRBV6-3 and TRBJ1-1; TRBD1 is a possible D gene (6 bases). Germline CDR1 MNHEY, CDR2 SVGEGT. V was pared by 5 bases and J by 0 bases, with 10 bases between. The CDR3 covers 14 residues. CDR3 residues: CASSKGEMNTEAFF. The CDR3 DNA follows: TGTGCCAGCAGTAAGGGGGAAATGAACACTGAAGCTTTCTTT.